The next 32 T cell receptor beta chains were all read from a single sample in a study of radiation and T cells in renal cell carcinoma. The time point: blood 2 weeks post-SBRT. Treatment in this sample: 15 Gy SBRT to primary tumor, nephrectomy 4 weeks later. Some clones are missing from TCRdb's copy, which holds only in-frame ones; the method was immunoSEQ multiplex PCR. The sample yields some 120,000 clones, approximately 85% seen once. Sequences were derived from blood, sampled from a patient whose treatment included radiotherapy and nephrectomy. These TCRs come from a man over 45 with renal cell carcinoma.

The rearrangement links TRBV1 to TRBJ1-1; TRBD1 is taken as the D call from the table, unchecked against the DNA. TRBV1 is a pseudogene locus. The CDR3 totals 15 residues. CDR3 nucleotides: TGCACCAGCAGCCAACTCCCGGGACAGGGACCTGAAGCTTTCTTT. Its translation is CTSSQLPGQGPEAFF.

The DNA for the CDR3 is TGTGCCAGTAGTCCTAGTCCCGGGCGGGTCTCCTACGAGCAGTACTTC. This translates into CASSPSPGRVSYEQYF. The genes are TRBV27 and TRBJ2-7; a weak D match, TRBD2 (5 bases). The CDR3 has 16 residues. CDR1 is MNHEY, CDR2 SMNVEV, per germline (reference sequence). Trimming took off 9 bases at V and 0 bases at J, with 21 bases between the two ends.

The chain couples TRBV6-5 to TRBJ2-7; D gene uncertain. This CDR3 contains 14 residues. Trimming removed 0 bases at V and 2 bases at J, with 8 bases between. The germline CDR1 and CDR2 sequences are MNHEY and SVGAGI. CDR3 DNA sequence: TGTGCCAGCAGTTACTCGCGTCGCGCCTACGAGCAGTACTTC. Amino acid sequence: CASSYSRRAYEQYF.

The chain recombines TRBV19 with TRBJ1-1; D unclear. Trimming stripped 2 bases from V and 1 base from J, with 8 bases between. CDR1 LNHDA and CDR2 SQIVND come from the germline V gene (reference sequence). This CDR3 spans 14 amino acids. In DNA, the CDR3 is TGTGCCAGTAGTATAACAAGGCGGAACACTGAAGCTTTCTTT. This encodes CASSITRRNTEAFF.

V and J are TRBV9 and TRBJ2-3; unclear D gene. Trimming removed 0 bases from V and 1 base from J, with 6 bases in between. This CDR3 is built from 14 residues. CDR1 is SGDLS and CDR2 is YYNGEE in the germline V gene. This chain's CDR3 is CASSVAPGTDTQYF. The CDR3, as DNA: TGTGCCAGCAGCGTAGCGCCGGGCACAGATACGCAGTATTTT.

The chain carries TRBV6-5 and TRBJ1-2, with TRBD1 as a possible D gene (5 bases). V lost 2 bases, J lost 4 bases, and 14 bases lay in between. This CDR3 has 15 amino acids. From germline, CDR1 is MNHEY and CDR2 SVGAGI. The CDR3 nucleotides read TGTGCCAGCAGTTACGGGACCCCTCGGGTCTATGGCTACACCTTC. The encoded protein is CASSYGTPRVYGYTF.

This clone was counted between two and nine times. The chain carries TRBV6-5 and TRBJ1-1; D is unclear. Germline V gives CDR1 MNHEY, CDR2 SVGAGI. Trimming removed 7 bases at V and 4 bases at J, with 13 bases between. This CDR3 is 13 amino acids long. The CDR3 sequence: CASIRSTGTEAFF. CDR3 coding DNA: TGTGCCAGCATTCGGAGTACGGGCACTGAAGCTTTCTTT.

This chain links TRBV2 with TRBJ2-2, with a weak D call TRBD1 (7 bases). Germline V gene data show CDR1 as SNHLY and CDR2 as FYNNEI. The CDR3 totals 16 residues. V was trimmed by 7 bases and J by 1 base, leaving 16 bases between them. In DNA form, the CDR3 reads TGTGCCAGCAACCTAGGGCAGGGGGGGAACACCGGGGAGCTGTTTTTT. Its translation is CASNLGQGGNTGELFF.

V and J are TRBV30 and TRBJ1-5, with D unclear. Germline V gives CDR1 GTSNPN, CDR2 SVGIG (reference sequence). V was clipped by 0 bases and J by 4 bases, with 7 bases between them. This CDR3 has 13 residues. The CDR3 loop is CAWSVLGNQPQHF. The CDR3 DNA sequence: TGTGCCTGGAGTGTTTTGGGGAATCAGCCCCAGCATTTT.

V and J are TRBV27 and TRBJ2-5; 11 nucleotides match TRBD2. V lost 3 bases, J lost 10 bases, and 7 bases stayed unmatched. In germline, CDR1 is MNHEY, CDR2 SMNVEV (reference sequence). This CDR3 spans 14 amino acids. CDR3 nucleotides: TGTGCCAGCAGTTTTAGCGGGGGGGCGTTGGACCAGTACTTC. This encodes CASSFSGGALDQYF.

The rearrangement links TRBV5-6 to TRBJ2-5, with 7 bases aligning to TRBD1. The V segment lost 1 base and the J segment 2 bases; nucleotides outside the gene matches: 5. This CDR3 has 15 residues. The V gene's germline CDR1 is SGHDT and CDR2 YYEEEE. In nucleotides, the CDR3 is TGTGCCAGCAGCTTGCTCCCAGGGGGACAAGAGACCCAGTACTTC. As protein: CASSLLPGGQETQYF.

The gene calls are TRBV30 and TRBJ2-5; tentatively, D is TRBD1 (5 bases). V was clipped by 5 bases and J by 5 bases, with 9 bases between them. The CDR3 runs 11 residues. Germline CDR1 reads GTSNPN; CDR2 reads SVGIG (reference sequence). The CDR3 nucleotides are TGTGCCTGGGGGTCAGGGGAGACCCAGTACTTC. Its protein is CAWGSGETQYF.

This clone showed up just once. The chain joins TRBV21-1 to TRBJ2-5; the tabulated D call, TRBD1, remains unverified against the DNA. TRBV21-1 is flagged as a pseudogene. The CDR3 is 19 amino acids. The CDR3 nucleotides read TGTGCCAGCAGCCCTGGGGAAACAGGGGTTCTTGCTCGCCAAGAGACCCAGTACTTC. The encoded protein is CASSPGETGVLARQETQYF.

The chain employs TRBV20-1 and TRBJ2-5; unclear D gene. The CDR3 covers 11 residues. The germline V and J ends were trimmed by 5 bases and 5 bases, with 9 bases remaining between them. Per the germline V gene, CDR1 is DFQATT and CDR2 is SNEGSKA (reference sequence). This chain's CDR3 is CSALLVETQYF. The CDR3 nucleotides are TGCAGTGCTCTCCTGGTGGAGACCCAGTACTTC.

The genes are TRBV4-2 and TRBJ2-7; D remains unclear. Deletions cut 3 bases from V and 4 bases from J, with 16 bases between. CDR1 and CDR2 (germline): LGHNA, YNFKEQ. There are 15 residues in the CDR3. CDR3: CASSQGTGSTYEQYF. CDR3 coding DNA: TGTGCCAGCAGCCAGGGAACCGGTTCGACTTACGAGCAGTACTTC.

The chain carries TRBV7-9 and TRBJ2-1, with 16 bases fitting TRBD2. The CDR3 consists of 17 residues. The junction had 6 bases not matched to a gene; V was cut back by 6 bases and J by 4 bases. Looked up from germline, CDR1 is SEHNR and CDR2 is FQNEAQ (reference sequence). The CDR3 loop is CASSQGLAGGSYNEQFF. CDR3 DNA sequence: TGTGCCAGCAGTCAGGGACTAGCGGGGGGGTCTTACAATGAGCAGTTCTTC.

The chain couples TRBV6-5 to TRBJ2-2; 10 nucleotides agree with TRBD2. Germline CDR1 and CDR2: MNHEY and SVGAGI. This CDR3 spans 16 amino acids. The J segment lost 1 base and the V segment lost 2 bases, leaving 1 base of the junction unmatched. The CDR3 DNA sequence: TGTGCCAGCAGTTACGGACTAGCGGTGAACACCGGGGAGCTGTTTTTT. It specifies CASSYGLAVNTGELFF.

This clone came up a few times. The CDR3 loop reads CASSGTGRRNTEAFF. CDR3 nucleotides: TGCGCCAGCAGCGGGACGGGGCGTCGGAACACTGAAGCTTTCTTT. The rearrangement uses TRBV5-1 and TRBJ1-1; the D gene is possibly TRBD1 (5 bases). Trimming cost V 4 bases and J 1 base, with 14 bases left between them. This CDR3 spans 15 amino acids. Germline lookup yields CDR1 SGHRS and CDR2 YFSETQ.

The chain links TRBV27 to TRBJ1-4, with D unclear. The V gene's germline CDR1 is MNHEY and CDR2 SMNVEV (reference sequence). V shed 3 bases and J shed 8 bases, with 13 bases lying between them. The CDR3 sequence is 14 residues long. CDR3 nucleotides: TGTGCCAGCAGTTTGGCTGTGTGGAGCGAAAAACTGTTTTTT. Its translation: CASSLAVWSEKLFF. Combining the CDR3 with reference TRBV27 and TRBJ1-4 gives the whole variable domain EAQVTQNPRYLITVTGKKLTVTCSQNMNHEYMSWYRQDPGLGLRQIYYSMNVEVTDKGDVPEGYKVSRKEKRNFPLILESPSPNQTSLYFCASSLAVWSEKLFFGSGTQLSVL.

The chain is built from TRBV7-2 and TRBJ2-5; 8 positions match TRBD2. CDR3 length: 14 amino acids. The germline CDR1 and CDR2 sequences are SGHTA and FQGNSA. Germline trimming cut 4 bases from V and 5 bases from J; bases unmatched to any gene: 6. The CDR3 loop is CASSYRGGPETQYF. The CDR3 DNA is TGTGCCAGCAGCTACCGGGGGGGGCCGGAGACCCAGTACTTC. Combining the CDR3 with reference TRBV7-2 and TRBJ2-5 gives the whole variable domain GAGVSQSPSNKVTEKGKDVELRCDPISGHTALYWYRQSLGQGLEFLIYFQGNSAPDKSGLPSDRFSAERTGGSVSTLTIQRTQQEDSAVYLCASSYRGGPETQYFGPGTRLLVL.

A single count supports this clone. A clone one base away is much larger, so this may be a read error. V and J are TRBV30 and TRBJ2-7; D gene unclear. The germline V gene has CDR1 GTSNPN and CDR2 SVGIG (reference sequence). The CDR3 has 11 residues. The V end was cut by 0 bases, the J end by 3 bases, with 3 bases between. CDR3 DNA sequence: TGTGCCTGGAGTGTATTCTACGAGCAGTACTTC. Translating gives CAWSVFYEQYF.

With regard to this clone: The sample contains more than one DNA sequence encoding this CDR3. CDR3 nucleotide sequence: TGTGCCAGCAGCTTGGGGGACACCTCTGGAAACACCATATATTTT. Its protein product is CASSLGDTSGNTIYF. The chain carries TRBV5-4 and TRBJ1-3; tentatively, D is TRBD1 (6 bases). The CDR3 has 15 amino acids. The V gene lost 0 bases and the J gene lost 0 bases, with 7 bases spanning the gap. Per the germline V gene, CDR1 is SGHNT and CDR2 is YYREEE (reference sequence).

The rearrangement uses TRBV7-2 and TRBJ2-5, with D unclear. This CDR3 region has 14 residues. CDR1 and CDR2 (germline): SGHTA, FQGNSA. Trimming shortened V by 3 bases and J by 4 bases, and 12 bases separated the two germline ends. The CDR3 here is CASSLSGMGETQYF. CDR3 in DNA: TGTGCCAGCAGCTTGTCGGGTATGGGAGAGACCCAGTACTTC.

This chain links TRBV7-2 with TRBJ1-2, with D possibly matching TRBD1 (6 bases). CDR1 is SGHTA, CDR2 FQGNSA, per germline. This CDR3 is 15 amino acids long. V was trimmed by 5 bases and J by 4 bases, leaving 17 bases between them. CDR3 amino acids: CASSQVLGGSYGYTF. CDR3 in DNA: TGTGCCAGCAGCCAAGTATTGGGGGGCTCCTATGGCTACACCTTC.

V is TRBV5-4 and J is TRBJ1-4; D unresolved. The CDR3 covers 15 residues. V lost 2 bases and J 3 bases, leaving 11 bases between the germline ends. Germline V gene sequence: CDR1 SGHNT, CDR2 YYREEE (reference sequence). CDR3 coding DNA: TGTGCCAGCAGCTTAAACGGACTATCTAATGAAAAACTGTTTTTT. This gives the protein CASSLNGLSNEKLFF. Drawing the rest from reference TRBV5-4 and TRBJ1-4, the complete variable domain is ETGVTQSPTHLIKTRGQQVTLRCSSQSGHNTVSWYQQALGQGPQFIFQYYREEENGRGNFPPRFSGLQFPNYSSELNVNALELDDSALYLCASSLNGLSNEKLFFGSGTQLSVL.

The chain recombines TRBV6-1 with TRBJ1-5, with D possibly being TRBD1 (6 bases). The CDR3 spans 17 residues. The V end lost 0 bases, the J end lost 1 base, and 13 bases lay between the germline ends. The germline CDR1 and CDR2 sequences are MNHNS and SASEGT. The CDR3 region has the DNA TGTGCCAGCAGTGAAGCAGTAGGGGGGGGAAGCAATCAGCCCCAGCATTTT. It codes for CASSEAVGGGSNQPQHF.

This sequence joins TRBV19 and TRBJ2-7; TRBD2 agrees at 10 bases. CDR1 LNHDA and CDR2 SQIVND come from the germline V gene (reference sequence). V lost 5 bases, J lost 3 bases, and 10 bases stayed unmatched. The length of the CDR3 is 16 residues. CDR3 loop: CASSAPRTSGYYEQYF. The CDR3 nucleotides are TGTGCCAGTAGTGCCCCGCGGACTAGCGGTTACTACGAGCAGTACTTC. Full variable domain (remainder filled in from reference TRBV19 and TRBJ2-7): DGGITQSPKYLFRKEGQNVTLSCEQNLNHDAMYWYRQDPGQGLRLIYYSQIVNDFQKGDIAEGYSVSREKKESFPLTVTSAQKNPTAFYLCASSAPRTSGYYEQYFGPGTRLTVT.

The rearrangement joins TRBV6-5 to TRBJ2-3, with D maybe TRBD1 (6 bases). The CDR3 has 15 amino acids. Germline V gene sequence: CDR1 MNHEY, CDR2 SVGAGI. V was pared by 2 bases and J by 0 bases, with 9 bases between. The CDR3 region has the DNA TGTGCCAGCAGTTACATCAGGGGTAGCACAGATACGCAGTATTTT. This translates into CASSYIRGSTDTQYF.

The chain joins TRBV29-1 to TRBJ2-5; TRBD1 or TRBD2 may be the D gene (5 bases each). The CDR3 sequence is 14 residues long. V lost 7 bases, J lost 0 bases, and 15 bases lay in between. CDR1 and CDR2 from the germline V gene are SQVTM and ANQGSEA. CDR3 sequence: CSAPGPLHQETQYF. DNA for the CDR3: TGCAGCGCCCCGGGGCCTCTCCACCAAGAGACCCAGTACTTC.

The chain is built from TRBV5-6 and TRBJ2-7, with D tentatively TRBD1 (5 bases). The germline V gene encodes CDR1 SGHDT and CDR2 YYEEEE. With 3 bases removed from V and 2 bases from J, the gap between germline ends came to 12 bases. The CDR3 length is 14 residues. CDR3 region: CASSSTGRPYEQYF. As DNA, the CDR3 is TGTGCCAGCAGCTCTACAGGTCGTCCCTACGAGCAGTACTTC.

This chain uses TRBV18 with TRBJ2-2; the D gene is possibly TRBD2 (6 bases). The CDR3 has 17 residues. V dropped 1 base and J dropped 4 bases, with 16 bases sitting between them. Germline values: CDR1 KGHSH, CDR2 LQKENI. Here the CDR3 DNA reads TGTGCCAGCTCACCACTGGGAGGATTCGGGGGCACCGGGGAGCTGTTTTTT. This sequence encodes CASSPLGGFGGTGELFF. The variable domain in full, completed from reference TRBV18 and TRBJ2-2, reads NAGVMQNPRHLVRRRGQEARLRCSPMKGHSHVYWYRQLPEEGLKFMVYLQKENIIDESGMPKERFSAEFPKEGPSILRIQQVVRGDSAAYFCASSPLGGFGGTGELFFGEGSRLTVL.

The J gene is TRBJ2-5, the V gene TRBV6-5; TRBD2 might be the D (6 bases). This CDR3 has 16 amino acids. V was pared by 0 bases and J by 0 bases, with 11 bases between. Germline CDR1 is MNHEY and CDR2 is SVGAGI. CDR3 bases: TGTGCCAGCAGTTACTCGATGCGGGGCCACCAAGAGACCCAGTACTTC. It translates to CASSYSMRGHQETQYF.